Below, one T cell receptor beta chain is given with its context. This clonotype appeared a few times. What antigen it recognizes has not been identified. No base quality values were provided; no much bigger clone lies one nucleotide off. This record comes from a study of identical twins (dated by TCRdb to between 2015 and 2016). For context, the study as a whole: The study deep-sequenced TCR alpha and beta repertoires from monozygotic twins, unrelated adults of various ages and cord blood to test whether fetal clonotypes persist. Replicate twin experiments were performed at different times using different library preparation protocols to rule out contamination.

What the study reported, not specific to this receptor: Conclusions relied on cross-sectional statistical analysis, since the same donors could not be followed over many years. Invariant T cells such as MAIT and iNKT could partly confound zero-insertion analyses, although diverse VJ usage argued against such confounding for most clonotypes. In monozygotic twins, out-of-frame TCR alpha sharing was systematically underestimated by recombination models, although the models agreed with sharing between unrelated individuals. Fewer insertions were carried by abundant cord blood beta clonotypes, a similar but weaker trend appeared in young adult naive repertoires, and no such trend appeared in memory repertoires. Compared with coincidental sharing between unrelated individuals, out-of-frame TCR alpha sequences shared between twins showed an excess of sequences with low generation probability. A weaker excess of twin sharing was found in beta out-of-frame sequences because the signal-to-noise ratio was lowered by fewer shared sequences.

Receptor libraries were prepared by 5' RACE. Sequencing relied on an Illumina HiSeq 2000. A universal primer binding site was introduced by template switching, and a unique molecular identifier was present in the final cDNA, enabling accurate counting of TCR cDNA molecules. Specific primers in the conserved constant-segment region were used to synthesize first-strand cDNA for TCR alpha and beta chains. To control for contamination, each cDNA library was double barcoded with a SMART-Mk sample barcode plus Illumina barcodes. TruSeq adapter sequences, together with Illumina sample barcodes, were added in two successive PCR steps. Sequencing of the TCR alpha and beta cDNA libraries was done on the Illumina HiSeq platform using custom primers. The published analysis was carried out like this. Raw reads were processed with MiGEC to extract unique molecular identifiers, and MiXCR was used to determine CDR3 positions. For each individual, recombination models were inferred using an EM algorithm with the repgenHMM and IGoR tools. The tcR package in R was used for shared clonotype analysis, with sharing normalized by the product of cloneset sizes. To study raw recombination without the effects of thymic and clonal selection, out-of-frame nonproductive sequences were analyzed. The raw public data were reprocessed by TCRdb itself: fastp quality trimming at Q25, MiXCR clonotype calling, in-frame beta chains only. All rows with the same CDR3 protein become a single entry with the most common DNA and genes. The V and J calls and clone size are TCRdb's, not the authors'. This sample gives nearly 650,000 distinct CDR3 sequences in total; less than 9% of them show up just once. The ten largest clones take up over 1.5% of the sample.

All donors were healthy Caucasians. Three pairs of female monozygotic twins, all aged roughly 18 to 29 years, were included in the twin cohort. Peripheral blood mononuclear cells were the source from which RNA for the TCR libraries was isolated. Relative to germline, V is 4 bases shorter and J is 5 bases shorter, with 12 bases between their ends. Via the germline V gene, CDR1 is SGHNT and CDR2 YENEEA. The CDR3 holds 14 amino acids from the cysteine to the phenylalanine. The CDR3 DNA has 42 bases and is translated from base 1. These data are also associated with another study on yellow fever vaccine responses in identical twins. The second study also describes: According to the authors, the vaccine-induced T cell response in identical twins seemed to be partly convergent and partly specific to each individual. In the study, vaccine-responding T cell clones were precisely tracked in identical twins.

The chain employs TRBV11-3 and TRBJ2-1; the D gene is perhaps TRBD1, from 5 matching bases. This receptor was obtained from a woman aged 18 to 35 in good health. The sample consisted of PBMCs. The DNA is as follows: TGTGCCAGCAGCTCCCTGGACATGAACAATGAGCAGTTCTTC. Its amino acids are CASSSLDMNNEQFF.